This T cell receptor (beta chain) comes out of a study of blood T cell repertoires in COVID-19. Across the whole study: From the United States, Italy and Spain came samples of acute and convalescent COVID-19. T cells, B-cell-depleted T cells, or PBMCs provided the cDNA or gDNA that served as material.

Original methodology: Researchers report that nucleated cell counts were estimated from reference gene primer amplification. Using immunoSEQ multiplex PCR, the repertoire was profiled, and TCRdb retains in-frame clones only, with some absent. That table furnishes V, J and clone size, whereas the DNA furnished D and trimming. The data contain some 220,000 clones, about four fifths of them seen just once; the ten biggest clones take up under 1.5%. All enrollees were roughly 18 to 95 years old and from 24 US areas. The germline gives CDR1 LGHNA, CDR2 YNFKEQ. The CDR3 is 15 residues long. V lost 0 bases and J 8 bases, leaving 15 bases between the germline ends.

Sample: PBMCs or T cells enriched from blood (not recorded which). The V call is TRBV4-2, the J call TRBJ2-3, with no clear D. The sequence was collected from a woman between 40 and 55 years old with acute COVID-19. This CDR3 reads CASSQETGLSGTQYF. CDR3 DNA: TGTGCCAGCAGCCAAGAAACTGGCCTGTCGGGTACGCAGTATTTT.